Below are 32 T cell receptor beta chains sequenced from a single sample in a study of glioma-infiltrating T cells after dendritic cell vaccination. This table comes from immunoSEQ multiplex PCR, and its TCRdb copy is limited to in-frame clones, with some not included. The sample records about 65,000 clones, approximately 89% being singletons. Time point described: after dendritic cell vaccination, including at tumor progression/relapse. The sample was blood, taken after dendritic cell vaccination. The receptors here all came from a human donor with glioblastoma.

V and J are TRBV18 and TRBJ1-1, with D possibly TRBD1 on 6 matching bases. V shed 3 bases and J shed 7 bases, with 12 bases lying between them. In germline, CDR1 is KGHSH, CDR2 LQKENI. CDR3 length: 13 amino acids. The DNA for the CDR3 is TGTGCCAGCTCACCTAATCAACAGGGTGAAGCTTTCTTT. This sequence encodes CASSPNQQGEAFF.

The V gene is TRBV7-2, the J gene TRBJ1-1; D remains unclear. Trimming shortened V by 7 bases and J by 1 base, and 19 bases separated the two germline ends. Germline V lookup: CDR1 SGHTA, CDR2 FQGNSA. This CDR3 is built from 16 residues. The CDR3 DNA follows: TGTGCCAGCACCCGAAGCGGCGACGGAACGAACACTGAAGCTTTCTTT. Its translation: CASTRSGDGTNTEAFF.

This sequence joins TRBV2 and TRBJ1-2; a weak D match, TRBD1 (5 bases). Trimming removed 11 bases from V and 2 bases from J, with 12 bases in between. CDR3 length: 12 amino acids. Germline values: CDR1 SNHLY, CDR2 FYNNEI. As DNA, the CDR3 is TGTGCCCAGGGAACAGAAAACTATGGCTACACCTTC. The encoded protein is CAQGTENYGYTF.

This clone has just a few counts. This chain uses TRBV30 with TRBJ1-3; D is unclear. The germline V and J ends were trimmed by 0 bases and 8 bases, with 20 bases remaining between them. The CDR3 is 16 residues long. Germline V gene lookup returns CDR1 GTSNPN and CDR2 SVGIG (reference sequence). In DNA form, the CDR3 reads TGTGCCTGGAGTGTAGAGTCGGCAGGCCAAGGTGACACCATATATTTT. Translated: CAWSVESAGQGDTIYF.

The chain has TRBV27 and TRBJ2-7; TRBD2 aligns across 11 bases. CDR3 length equals 15 residues. Germline V CDR1 and CDR2: MNHEY, SMNVEV (reference sequence). J gave up 5 bases and V 4 bases, and 7 bases lay outside the gene matches. The CDR3 is CASSSSTSGSNEQYF. CDR3 bases: TGTGCCAGCAGTTCCTCCACTAGCGGGAGTAACGAGCAGTACTTC.

The chain carries TRBV7-2 and TRBJ1-2, with 8 bases identical to TRBD1. CDR1 and CDR2 (germline): SGHTA, FQGNSA. This CDR3 has 15 amino acids. J was trimmed by 4 bases and V by 3 bases; bases with no gene match: 7. CDR3 protein: CASSLNGQGSYGYTF. CDR3 nucleotide sequence: TGTGCCAGCAGCTTGAATGGACAGGGAAGCTATGGCTACACCTTC. Complete variable domain (other parts from reference TRBV7-2 and TRBJ1-2): GAGVSQSPSNKVTEKGKDVELRCDPISGHTALYWYRQSLGQGLEFLIYFQGNSAPDKSGLPSDRFSAERTGGSVSTLTIQRTQQEDSAVYLCASSLNGQGSYGYTFGSGTRLTVV.

The J gene is TRBJ2-5, the V gene TRBV7-3; no clear D gene. This CDR3 has 13 amino acids. The ends were cut back, 5 bases at V and 5 bases at J, with 12 bases in the middle. Germline CDR1 SGHTA, CDR2 FQGTGA. The CDR3 bases are TGTGCCAGCAGCGCCACAGAGCAGGAGACCCAGTACTTC. Its protein is CASSATEQETQYF.

In its sample, this clone was seen a few times. The chain employs TRBV10-3 and TRBJ2-2; D unresolved. Trimming removed 2 bases at V and 2 bases at J, with 6 bases between. CDR1 is ENHRY, CDR2 SYGVKD, per germline. The CDR3 spans 14 residues. CDR3 in amino acids: CAISEVANTGELFF. CDR3 nucleotide sequence: TGTGCCATCAGTGAGGTAGCTAACACCGGGGAGCTGTTTTTT.

The gene calls are TRBV25-1 and TRBJ1-2; D gene ambiguous. Germline CDR1 is MGHDK and CDR2 is SYGVNS. The CDR3 consists of 14 residues. V lost 2 bases to trimming and J lost 3 bases, with 10 bases between them. CDR3 protein: CASSEPGEYYGYTF. The CDR3 DNA is TGTGCCAGCAGTGAACCGGGTGAATACTATGGCTACACCTTC.

The chain combines TRBV11-2 with TRBJ1-1; D uncertain. The V gene lost 5 bases and the J gene lost 5 bases, with 15 bases spanning the gap. The CDR3 consists of 14 residues. Looked up from germline, CDR1 is SGHAT and CDR2 is FQNNGV. The CDR3 loop is CASSKREKGTEAFF. In DNA form, the CDR3 reads TGTGCCAGCAGCAAGAGGGAAAAAGGAACTGAAGCTTTCTTT.

V gene TRBV4-3 combines with J gene TRBJ2-2; 7 nucleotides agree with TRBD2. The CDR3 is 16 amino acids. V lost 1 base and J lost 2; bases outside the gene matches: 4. Germline assignment: CDR1 LGHNA and CDR2 YSLEER. As DNA, the CDR3 is TGCGCCAGCAGCCAAGGAAGACTAGCCAACACCGGGGAGCTGTTTTTT. Translated: CASSQGRLANTGELFF.

V gene TRBV7-2 combines with J gene TRBJ2-1; possible D gene TRBD1, 5 bases. V was pared by 4 bases and J by 9 bases, with 10 bases between. The CDR3 has 12 residues. The germline V gene has CDR1 SGHTA and CDR2 FQGNSA. The CDR3, as DNA: TGTGCCAGCAGCTCCAGGGTGGGTGAGCAGTTCTTC. Residues: CASSSRVGEQFF.

The genes are TRBV29-1 and TRBJ1-2, with 7 nucleotides matching TRBD1. Per germline, CDR1 SQVTM and CDR2 ANQGSEA. V lost 3 bases, J lost 3 bases, and 7 bases stayed unmatched. CDR3 length: 14 amino acids. The CDR3 loop is CSVESQGLYYGYTF. The CDR3 bases are TGCAGCGTTGAGTCACAGGGGTTATACTATGGCTACACCTTC. The variable domain in full, with the rest retrieved from reference TRBV29-1 and TRBJ1-2, is SAVISQKPSRDICQRGTSLTIQCQVDSQVTMMFWYRQQPGQSLTLIATANQGSEATYESGFVIDKFPISRPNLTFSTLTVSNMSPEDSSIYLCSVESQGLYYGYTFGSGTRLTVV.

The rearrangement links TRBV5-1 to TRBJ2-5; 9 bases are a match to TRBD1. Germline values: CDR1 SGHRS, CDR2 YFSETQ. V gave up 3 bases and J gave up 5 bases; unmatched junction bases: 2. The CDR3 consists of 13 residues. The CDR3 nucleotides are TGCGCCAGCAGCTCGGGACAGGGTGAGACCCAGTACTTC. Protein sequence: CASSSGQGETQYF.

The chain links TRBV7-3 to TRBJ2-1, with D tentatively TRBD2 (5 bases). Germline V gene lookup returns CDR1 SGHTA and CDR2 FQGTGA. Trimming took 4 bases from V and 4 from J, leaving 23 bases between them. This CDR3 spans 18 amino acids. CDR3 amino acids: CASSYLSRDSPIYNEQFF. The CDR3 DNA is TGTGCCAGCAGCTATCTCTCCCGGGATTCCCCTATATACAATGAGCAGTTCTTC.

The chain uses TRBV30 and TRBJ1-3; D is undetermined. This CDR3 has 11 amino acids. Germline V gene data show CDR1 as GTSNPN and CDR2 as SVGIG (reference sequence). Trimming took off 5 bases at V and 4 bases at J, with 6 bases between the two ends. The CDR3 is CAWGGGNTIYF. The CDR3 DNA is TGTGCCTGGGGCGGGGGAAACACCATATATTTT.

The gene calls are TRBV19 and TRBJ2-7, with a tentative D call TRBD2 (5 bases). Per germline, CDR1 LNHDA and CDR2 SQIVND (reference sequence). The ends were cut back, 5 bases at V and 3 bases at J, with 11 bases in the middle. The CDR3 spans 13 residues. As DNA, the CDR3 is TGTGCCAGTAGTGAGGGCCTTGACTACGAGCAGTACTTC. Translated: CASSEGLDYEQYF.

This clone was seen only a few times. The chain links TRBV29-1 to TRBJ2-2; D unresolved. The V gene's germline CDR1 is SQVTM and CDR2 ANQGSEA. This CDR3 contains 14 residues. V was shortened by 6 bases and J by 0 bases, with 11 bases between the two germline ends. Written as DNA, the CDR3 is TGCAGCGTCCCAAGTGGAGCGAACACCGGGGAGCTGTTTTTT. Its translation: CSVPSGANTGELFF.

The chain combines TRBV5-4 with TRBJ1-2; D remains ambiguous. The V gene lost 2 bases and the J gene lost 2 bases, with 7 bases spanning the gap. CDR1 and CDR2 from the germline V gene are SGHNT and YYREEE (reference sequence). This CDR3 has 13 amino acids. This chain's CDR3 is CASSFDGNYGYTF. CDR3 coding DNA: TGTGCCAGCAGCTTCGACGGGAACTATGGCTACACCTTC.

V is TRBV10-3 and J is TRBJ2-6; D may be TRBD1 (7 bases). Germline V gives CDR1 ENHRY, CDR2 SYGVKD. V was trimmed by 3 bases and J by 0 bases, leaving 12 bases between them. The CDR3 totals 17 residues. CDR3 sequence (DNA): TGTGCCATCAGTGAACAGGAGGGGGCCTCTGGGGCCAACGTCCTGACTTTC. It is translated as CAISEQEGASGANVLTF.

The chain recombines TRBV7-9 with TRBJ1-1, with D perhaps TRBD1 (5 bases). This CDR3 has 14 amino acids. Trimming cost V 1 base and J 1 base, with 7 bases left between them. In germline, CDR1 is SEHNR, CDR2 FQNEAQ (reference sequence). The DNA for the CDR3 is TGTGCCAGCAGCTTAGAGCAGGGGAACACTGAAGCTTTCTTT. Its translation is CASSLEQGNTEAFF.

V and J are TRBV18 and TRBJ1-1, with D perhaps TRBD1 (5 bases). CDR1 is KGHSH, CDR2 LQKENI, per germline. CDR3 length equals 14 residues. Trimming stripped 2 bases from V and 5 bases from J, with 12 bases between. For the CDR3, the DNA is TGTGCCAGCTCACCATTGGGGCTGGGGACTGAAGCTTTCTTT. Amino acid sequence: CASSPLGLGTEAFF. The variable domain in full, with the rest retrieved from reference TRBV18 and TRBJ1-1, is NAGVMQNPRHLVRRRGQEARLRCSPMKGHSHVYWYRQLPEEGLKFMVYLQKENIIDESGMPKERFSAEFPKEGPSILRIQQVVRGDSAAYFCASSPLGLGTEAFFGQGTRLTVV.

V gene TRBV30 combines with J gene TRBJ1-3; the match to TRBD1 covers 8 bases. The CDR3 sequence is 14 residues long. The ends lost 4 bases at V and 6 bases at J; junction bases unmatched: 8. Germline V gene sequence: CDR1 GTSNPN, CDR2 SVGIG (reference sequence). The CDR3 here is CAWTGTGRENTIYF. The CDR3 DNA is TGTGCCTGGACTGGGACAGGCCGGGAAAACACCATATATTTT. Together with reference TRBV30 and TRBJ1-3, the CDR3 gives the full variable domain: SQTIHQWPATLVQPVGSPLSLECTVEGTSNPNLYWYRQAAGRGLQLLFYSVGIGQISSEVPQNLSASRPQDRQFILSSKKLLLSDSGFYLCAWTGTGRENTIYFGEGSWLTVV.

V usage is TRBV19 and J usage is TRBJ1-1; D unresolved. This CDR3 region has 12 residues. The V gene's germline CDR1 is LNHDA and CDR2 SQIVND (reference sequence). Trimming removed 3 bases at V and 5 bases at J, with 7 bases between. In DNA, the CDR3 is TGTGCCAGTAGTATCCCCCGGACTGAAGCTTTCTTT. Its translation: CASSIPRTEAFF.

CDR3 nucleotides: TGCGCCAGCAGCTGGACTACAGGGAGGGGGACCGGGGAGCTGTTTTTT. Its translation is CASSWTTGRGTGELFF. The V and J genes are TRBV5-1 and TRBJ2-2; possibly TRBD2 for D (7 bases). Germline CDR1 is SGHRS and CDR2 is YFSETQ. CDR3 length equals 16 residues. Trimming pared 3 bases from V and 5 bases from J, leaving 17 bases between.

The rearrangement joins TRBV5-4 to TRBJ1-2, with 7 positions matching TRBD1. From germline, CDR1 is SGHNT and CDR2 YYREEE (reference sequence). This CDR3 is 15 amino acids long. Trimming cost V 4 bases and J 4 bases; bases outside gene matches: 10. CDR3 nucleotides: TGTGCCAGCAGCCCCCGGGACAGACTACTCTATGGCTACACCTTC. Amino acids: CASSPRDRLLYGYTF. Full variable domain (outside the CDR3, taken from reference TRBV5-4 and TRBJ1-2): ETGVTQSPTHLIKTRGQQVTLRCSSQSGHNTVSWYQQALGQGPQFIFQYYREEENGRGNFPPRFSGLQFPNYSSELNVNALELDDSALYLCASSPRDRLLYGYTFGSGTRLTVV.

The rearrangement links TRBV5-4 to TRBJ2-5; TRBD2 is a possible D gene (7 bases). CDR3 length: 15 amino acids. V lost 1 base and J 1 base, leaving 11 bases between the germline ends. Germline CDR1 and CDR2: SGHNT and YYREEE (reference sequence). The CDR3 spells CASSLYGGPQETQYF. The CDR3 DNA reads as TGTGCCAGCAGCTTGTACGGGGGGCCCCAAGAGACCCAGTACTTC.

The chain recombines TRBV15 with TRBJ1-1; TRBD1 matches 8 bases. V was clipped by 6 bases and J by 6 bases; unmatched bases: 9. Germline values: CDR1 LNHNV, CDR2 YYDKDF (reference sequence). This CDR3 contains 14 residues. The CDR3 spells CATRRAGGIAEAFF. For the CDR3, the DNA is TGTGCCACCAGGAGGGCAGGGGGCATCGCTGAAGCTTTCTTT. The full variable domain, rest sourced from reference TRBV15 and TRBJ1-1, is DAMVIQNPRYQVTQFGKPVTLSCSQTLNHNVMYWYQQKSSQAPKLLFHYYDKDFNNEADTPDNFQSRRPNTSFCFLDIRSPGLGDTAMYLCATRRAGGIAEAFFGQGTRLTVV.

The chain recombines TRBV2 with TRBJ2-7; D is possibly TRBD2 (5 bases). The V end was cut by 0 bases, the J end by 8 bases, with 11 bases between. The CDR3 contains 13 residues. Germline V CDR1 and CDR2: SNHLY, FYNNEI. DNA of the CDR3: TGTGCCAGCAGTGAAGCGCTCCTAGCCAAGCAGTACTTC. This codes for CASSEALLAKQYF.

The genes are TRBV6-1 and TRBJ2-5, with D unclear. The CDR3 length is 13 residues. CDR1 is MNHNS, CDR2 SASEGT, per germline. Trimming shortened V by 6 bases and J by 4 bases, and 12 bases separated the two germline ends. The CDR3 coding sequence is TGTGCCAGCAGGTCCGGGTCCCCAGAGACCCAGTACTTC. Translating it yields CASRSGSPETQYF.

The V and J genes are TRBV27 and TRBJ1-6; maybe TRBD1 (5 bases). CDR3 length: 15 residues. Germline CDR1 is MNHEY and CDR2 is SMNVEV (reference sequence). Trimming cost V 4 bases and J 8 bases, with 15 bases left between them. CDR3 bases: TGTGCCAGCAGTTCCCCGGCAGGGTCCTATTCACCCCTCCACTTT. Its translation: CASSSPAGSYSPLHF.

The chain carries TRBV7-3 and TRBJ2-5; TRBD1 matches at 9 bases. The CDR3 consists of 15 residues. CDR1 SGHTA and CDR2 FQGTGA come from the germline V gene. The ends lost 4 bases at V and 2 bases at J; junction bases unmatched: 5. This CDR3 reads CASSYGQGRQETQYF. The CDR3 nucleotides are TGTGCCAGCAGCTATGGACAGGGGAGACAAGAGACCCAGTACTTC.